This entry features one T cell receptor beta chain sequence. Its specificity is not known. This sample is part of a study of PD-1 blockade in classical Hodgkin lymphoma. Broader study findings: Newly diagnosed patients were reported to exhibit reduced baseline TCR diversity relative to healthy donors. Nothing has yet pinned down what causes the repertoire differences, possibly disease activity or prior therapy.

This table comes from immunoSEQ multiplex PCR, and its TCRdb copy is limited to in-frame clones, with some not included. The data contain 23,000 or so clones, approximately 90% of them seen just once; the ten biggest clones take up less than 7.5%. Time point in this sample: newly diagnosed, previously untreated cHL patient sample. PBMCs were thawed, and CD8+ T cells were then isolated from them by magnetic negative selection. Comparison PBMCs came from previously untreated, newly diagnosed classical Hodgkin lymphoma patients. The sequenced material came from CD8+ T cells from blood. The TCR originated in a human donor with classical Hodgkin lymphoma.

The CDR3 spells CASALTAMNTEAFF. The CDR3, as DNA: TGCGCCAGCGCTTTAACAGCTATGAACACTGAAGCTTTCTTT. The chain employs TRBV10-2 and TRBJ1-1; no firm D call. Germline-derived CDR1 and CDR2 are WSHSY and SAAADI. The length of the CDR3 is 14 residues. Between the trimmed V and J ends, which lost 8 bases and 0 bases, there was a span of 13 bases.